A single sample gave rise to the 6 T cell receptor beta chains below, sequenced in a study of T cell changes during pregnancy in multiple sclerosis. Sequenced by immunoSEQ multiplex PCR; TCRdb stores in-frame clones only, minus some. This sample has tens of thousands of clones; 92% occur once, and the top ten carry about 2%. Sequencing used peripheral blood, obtained after pregnancy. These receptors were obtained from a female donor with multiple sclerosis, enrolled in a pregnancy study.

A single count supports this clone. The DNA of the CDR3 is TGTGCCAGCAGTGAAGTGGGACTAGGTGACGGGTCCGGCTACACCTTC. It codes for CASSEVGLGDGSGYTF. This chain uses TRBV25-1 with TRBJ1-2, with D perhaps TRBD1 (5 bases). Germline loops: CDR1 MGHDK, CDR2 SYGVNS. V was pared by 2 bases and J by 8 bases, with 21 bases between. The CDR3 is 16 amino acids.

In its sample, this clone was seen once. The chain combines TRBV2 with TRBJ2-1; D may be TRBD2 (5 bases). This CDR3 comprises 14 residues. CDR1 and CDR2 from the germline V gene are SNHLY and FYNNEI. Trimming took off 4 bases at V and 9 bases at J, with 16 bases between the two ends. The CDR3 region has the DNA TGTGCCAGCAGTGCCTCGGAGGCGCTCACTGAGCAGTTCTTC. Amino acids: CASSASEALTEQFF. Full variable domain (outside the CDR3, taken from reference TRBV2 and TRBJ2-1): EPEVTQTPSHQVTQMGQEVILRCVPISNHLYFYWYRQILGQKVEFLVSFYNNEISEKSEIFDDQFSVERPDGSNFTLKIRSTKLEDSAMYFCASSASEALTEQFFGPGTRLTVL.

The V gene is TRBV19, the J gene TRBJ1-2, with 10 bases fitting TRBD1. CDR1 is LNHDA, CDR2 SQIVND, per germline (reference sequence). This CDR3 comprises 12 residues. V lost 8 bases to trimming and J lost 7 bases; unmatched junction nucleotides: 4. CDR3 sequence: CASAGTGVGYTF. The CDR3 coding sequence is TGTGCCAGTGCCGGGACAGGGGTTGGCTACACCTTC.

This rearrangement joins TRBV9 to TRBJ2-7; 9 bases map to TRBD2. The CDR3 spans 15 residues. The V and J ends lost 3 bases and 2 bases, in that order; junction bases with no gene match: 6. Germline values: CDR1 SGDLS, CDR2 YYNGEE. This chain's CDR3 is CASSASLAGPYEQYF. The CDR3 DNA sequence: TGTGCCAGCAGCGCCTCCCTAGCGGGACCCTACGAGCAGTACTTC. Combining the CDR3 with reference TRBV9 and TRBJ2-7 gives the whole variable domain DSGVTQTPKHLITATGQRVTLRCSPRSGDLSVYWYQQSLDQGLQFLIQYYNGEERAKGNILERFSAQQFPDLHSELNLSSLELGDSALYFCASSASLAGPYEQYFGPGTRLTVT.

This chain links TRBV6-5 with TRBJ1-3; D remains ambiguous. The V gene lost 2 bases and the J gene lost 2 bases, with 10 bases spanning the gap. The CDR3 has 15 residues. The germline V gene has CDR1 MNHEY and CDR2 SVGAGI. The CDR3 sequence: CASSYGQAAGNTIYF. The CDR3 nucleotides read TGTGCCAGCAGTTACGGGCAGGCTGCTGGAAACACCATATATTTT.

The chain joins TRBV11-2 to TRBJ2-1; D is undetermined. The CDR3 totals 12 residues. The V end was cut by 1 base, the J end by 5 bases, with 3 bases between. The germline CDR1 and CDR2 sequences are SGHAT and FQNNGV. The CDR3: CASSLADNEQFF. The CDR3 bases are TGTGCCAGCAGCTTAGCGGACAATGAGCAGTTCTTC. Based on the CDR3 plus reference TRBV11-2 and TRBJ2-1, the full variable domain is EAGVAQSPRYKIIEKRQSVAFWCNPISGHATLYWYQQILGQGPKLLIQFQNNGVVDDSQLPKDRFSAERLKGVDSTLKIQPAKLEDSAVYLCASSLADNEQFFGPGTRLTVL.